This T cell receptor (beta chain) was retrieved from a study of OX40 agonist ivuxolimab in advanced cancers. For the study at large: Patients enrolled in dose escalation were diagnosed with hepatocellular carcinoma, melanoma, renal cell or head and neck cancer. Three partial responders included one hepatocellular carcinoma patient and two cutaneous melanoma patients.

Study-wide results and caveats: Clonal expansion in partial responders at 0.1-3.0 mg/kg ranked among the lowest. Expanded clones were, on average, more numerous in CD8+ T cells than in CD4+.

V was cut by 4 bases and J by 2 bases, with 15 bases left in between. CDR1 is MDHEN, CDR2 SYDVKM, per germline. The CDR3 runs 15 residues. TCRdb keeps only in-frame clones here, not all; method: immunoSEQ multiplex PCR. The sample shows about 92,000 clones, 91% of them seen only once. With respect to this clone: Its specificity is unknown.

The TCR sequence derives from an adult with an advanced solid tumor such as melanoma, head and neck, liver or kidney cancer. Sequenced material: CD4+ or CD8+ T cells sorted from blood, taken in a trial of the OX40 agonist ivuxolimab. V usage is TRBV28 and J usage is TRBJ2-7, with a possible D match to TRBD2 (6 bases). The CDR3 nucleotides read TGTGCCAGCAGTTACTCCGTCGGGGGAACCTACGAGCAGTACTTC. It specifies CASSYSVGGTYEQYF.